The clone carrying this T cell receptor beta chain was observed once. This entry comes from a study of blood T cell repertoires in COVID-19. On the study more broadly: PBMCs, B-cell-depleted T cells, or T cells provided the cDNA or gDNA that made up the material.

V shed 0 bases and J shed 1 base, with 11 bases lying between them. The CDR3 covers 15 residues. Germline V gene lookup returns CDR1 SGHKS and CDR2 YYEKEE (reference sequence). TCRdb keeps only in-frame clones here, not all; method: immunoSEQ multiplex PCR. The data show approximately 150,000 clones, about four fifths seen once. This rearrangement joins TRBV5-5 to TRBJ2-7; maybe TRBD1 (7 bases). The specimen was peripheral blood. The TCR originated in a woman aged 80 or older with acute or convalescent COVID-19. The CDR3 region has the DNA TGTGCCAGCAGCTTGGTCCCAGGGGGGTCCTACGAGCAGTACTTC. This sequence encodes CASSLVPGGSYEQYF.